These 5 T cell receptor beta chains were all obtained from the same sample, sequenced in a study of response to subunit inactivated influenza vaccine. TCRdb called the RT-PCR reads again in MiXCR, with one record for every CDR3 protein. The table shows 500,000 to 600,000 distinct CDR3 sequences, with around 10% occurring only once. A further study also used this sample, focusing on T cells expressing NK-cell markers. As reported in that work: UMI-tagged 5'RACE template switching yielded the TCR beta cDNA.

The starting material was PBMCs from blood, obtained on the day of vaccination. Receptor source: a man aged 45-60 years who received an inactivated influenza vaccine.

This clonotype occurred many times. This CDR3 is CSAPRQGSYEQYF. DNA of the CDR3: TGCAGTGCTCCCCGACAGGGCTCCTACGAGCAGTACTTC. The rearrangement uses TRBV20-1 and TRBJ2-7; 7 bases match TRBD1. J gave up 0 bases and V 5 bases, and 4 bases lay outside the gene matches. Germline V gene data show CDR1 as DFQATT and CDR2 as SNEGSKA (reference sequence). The CDR3 has 13 residues.

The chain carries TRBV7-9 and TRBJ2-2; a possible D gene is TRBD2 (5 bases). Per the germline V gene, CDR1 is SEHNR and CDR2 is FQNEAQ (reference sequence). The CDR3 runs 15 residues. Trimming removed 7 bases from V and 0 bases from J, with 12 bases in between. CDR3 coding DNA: TGTGCCAGCACAGAAGGGAGCGCGAACACCGGGGAGCTGTTTTTT. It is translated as CASTEGSANTGELFF.

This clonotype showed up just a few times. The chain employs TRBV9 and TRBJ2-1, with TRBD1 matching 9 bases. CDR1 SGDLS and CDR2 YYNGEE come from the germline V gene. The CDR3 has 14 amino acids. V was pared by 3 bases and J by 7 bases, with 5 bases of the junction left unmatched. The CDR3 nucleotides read TGTGCCAGCAGCGATTCACAGGGGGCAAATGAGCAGTTCTTC. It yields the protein CASSDSQGANEQFF.

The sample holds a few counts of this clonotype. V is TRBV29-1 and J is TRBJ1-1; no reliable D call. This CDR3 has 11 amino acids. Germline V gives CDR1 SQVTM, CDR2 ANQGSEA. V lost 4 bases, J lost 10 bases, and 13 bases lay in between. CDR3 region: CSVGPEAGAFF. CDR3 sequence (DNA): TGCAGCGTTGGGCCCGAGGCGGGAGCTTTCTTT.

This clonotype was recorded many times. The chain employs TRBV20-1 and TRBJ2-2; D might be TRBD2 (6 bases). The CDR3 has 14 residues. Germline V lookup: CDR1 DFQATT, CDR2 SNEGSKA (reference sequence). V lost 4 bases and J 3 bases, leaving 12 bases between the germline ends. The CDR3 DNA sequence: TGCAGTGCTATGCCGGGGGAGGACACCGGGGAGCTGTTTTTT. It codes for CSAMPGEDTGELFF.